These 18 T cell receptor beta chains originate from one sample sequenced in a study of cytomegalovirus exposure and HLA in healthy donors. Primers included in the PCR were 60 Vbeta and 13 Jbeta primers. Assay used: immunoSEQ multiplex PCR; TCRdb lists only in-frame clones, some missing. The repertoire consists of about 130,000 clones, with around 77% occurring once and the leading ten covering roughly 1%. Input material: PBMCs. The receptors originated from a woman aged 60 to 75 in good health and CMV-seronegative.

The chain links TRBV2 to TRBJ1-4; D remains ambiguous. V was shortened by 3 bases and J by 8 bases, with 10 bases between the two germline ends. This CDR3 is 13 amino acids long. Germline lookup yields CDR1 SNHLY and CDR2 FYNNEI. DNA of the CDR3: TGTGCCAGCAGTGACCGGCCCGGGGAAAAACTGTTTTTT. Protein: CASSDRPGEKLFF.

The J gene is TRBJ1-1, the V gene TRBV30; 7 bases align to TRBD1. Per germline, CDR1 GTSNPN and CDR2 SVGIG (reference sequence). Trimming removed 5 bases from V and 1 base from J; junction bases left unmatched: 10. The CDR3 loop spans 15 amino acids. CDR3 DNA sequence: TGTGCCTGGGGTAGACCCGGGACAGCGAACACTGAAGCTTTCTTT. Its protein product is CAWGRPGTANTEAFF. The variable domain in full, completed from reference TRBV30 and TRBJ1-1, reads SQTIHQWPATLVQPVGSPLSLECTVEGTSNPNLYWYRQAAGRGLQLLFYSVGIGQISSEVPQNLSASRPQDRQFILSSKKLLLSDSGFYLCAWGRPGTANTEAFFGQGTRLTVV.

The rearrangement uses TRBV28 and TRBJ2-7; the D gene is possibly TRBD2 (6 bases). The ends were cut back, 7 bases at V and 0 bases at J, with 16 bases in the middle. CDR1 MDHEN and CDR2 SYDVKM come from the germline V gene. The CDR3 contains 15 residues. CDR3 in amino acids: CASTEPTGSSYEQYF. DNA of the CDR3: TGTGCCAGCACCGAACCTACCGGGAGCTCCTACGAGCAGTACTTC.

The gene calls are TRBV19 and TRBJ2-7; D is undetermined. Trimming took 3 bases from V and 0 from J, leaving 9 bases between them. Germline CDR1 reads LNHDA; CDR2 reads SQIVND (reference sequence). The CDR3 sequence is 14 residues long. This CDR3 reads CASSISGISYEQYF. The CDR3 bases are TGTGCCAGTAGTATCTCAGGCATCTCCTACGAGCAGTACTTC.

The chain joins TRBV5-1 to TRBJ2-1; D may be TRBD1 (7 bases). Germline V gene lookup returns CDR1 SGHRS and CDR2 YFSETQ. V was pared by 4 bases and J by 3 bases, with 17 bases between. The CDR3 covers 16 residues. The DNA for the CDR3 is TGCGCCAGCAGCCTGGAGGGGGCAGGGGACTACAATGAGCAGTTCTTC. Its translation: CASSLEGAGDYNEQFF.

In its sample, this clone was seen once. V and J are TRBV14 and TRBJ1-2; TRBD1 might be the D (5 bases). Trimming left V 0 bases short and J 8 bases short, with 16 bases between. The CDR3 runs 15 residues. CDR1 and CDR2 from the germline V gene are SGHDN and FVKESK. The CDR3 DNA sequence: TGTGCCAGCAGCCAAGATCTCGCAGGGTTAGGCGGCTACACCTTC. This translates into CASSQDLAGLGGYTF.

This clone was observed once. The chain combines TRBV19 with TRBJ2-1; TRBD2 aligns across 7 bases. The CDR3 is 12 residues long. V shed 7 bases, J shed 6 bases, and the junction held 3 bases outside the gene matches. The germline CDR1 and CDR2 sequences are LNHDA and SQIVND (reference sequence). The CDR3 protein is CASIRGSNEQFF. CDR3 nucleotide sequence: TGTGCCAGTATTCGCGGGAGCAATGAGCAGTTCTTC.

Written as DNA, the CDR3 is TGTGCCAGCAGCCCGGTTGACAGGGGTTCCGAGCAGTACTTC. Protein product: CASSPVDRGSEQYF. The chain carries TRBV9 and TRBJ2-5, with 8 bases fitting TRBD1. The DNA end is a closer match to TRBJ2-7, so the J assignment may be wrong. The CDR3 spans 14 residues. The germline V gene has CDR1 SGDLS and CDR2 YYNGEE.

The V and J genes are TRBV5-4 and TRBJ2-3; 7 bases agree with TRBD2. V trimming: 4 bases; J trimming: 1 base; junction bases outside the gene matches: 9. The CDR3 consists of 16 residues. The germline V gene encodes CDR1 SGHNT and CDR2 YYREEE (reference sequence). As DNA, the CDR3 is TGTGCCAGCAGCACCCCGGGGGGTTCGGGCACAGATACGCAGTATTTT. Its protein is CASSTPGGSGTDTQYF. The variable domain in full, completed from reference TRBV5-4 and TRBJ2-3, reads ETGVTQSPTHLIKTRGQQVTLRCSSQSGHNTVSWYQQALGQGPQFIFQYYREEENGRGNFPPRFSGLQFPNYSSELNVNALELDDSALYLCASSTPGGSGTDTQYFGPGTRLTVL.

The chain employs TRBV11-2 and TRBJ2-3; 7 nucleotides agree with TRBD2. V lost 0 bases and J lost 14; bases outside the gene matches: 5. The CDR3 loop spans 12 amino acids. Germline V gives CDR1 SGHAT, CDR2 FQNNGV. CDR3 DNA: TGTGCCAGCAGCTTAGACCTACCGGGGGGGTATTTT. As protein: CASSLDLPGGYF.

The V gene is TRBV11-2, the J gene TRBJ2-7; D is perhaps TRBD1 (6 bases). There are 15 residues in the CDR3. Germline CDR1 reads SGHAT; CDR2 reads FQNNGV. V was cut by 4 bases and J by 2 bases, with 15 bases left in between. The CDR3 nucleotides are TGTGCCAGCAGCTCTGGAGCAGGGGCCCCCTACGAGCAGTACTTC. Translation: CASSSGAGAPYEQYF.

The rearrangement uses TRBV5-4 and TRBJ2-5, with D perhaps matching TRBD1 (6 bases). Trimming left V 4 bases short and J 4 bases short, with 20 bases between. This CDR3 contains 16 residues. The V gene's germline CDR1 is SGHNT and CDR2 YYREEE (reference sequence). CDR3 coding DNA: TGTGCCAGCAGCACTCCGCGGCAGGGGCACGGAGAGACCCAGTACTTC. Its protein product is CASSTPRQGHGETQYF.

This clone has more than one count but fewer than ten. CDR3 loop: CASSFSSGNTGELFF. CDR3 in DNA: TGTGCCAGCAGTTTCTCTAGCGGGAACACCGGGGAGCTGTTTTTT. The V and J genes are TRBV27 and TRBJ2-2; 7 nucleotides agree with TRBD2. The germline gives CDR1 MNHEY, CDR2 SMNVEV (reference sequence). The CDR3 has 15 residues. V was pared by 3 bases and J by 1 base, with 2 bases of the junction left unmatched.

The sample holds one count of this clone. V and J are TRBV7-2 and TRBJ2-1; TRBD2 agrees at 10 bases. CDR3 length: 15 amino acids. The trim removed 5 bases at V and 3 bases at J, leaving 4 bases unmatched. Looked up from germline, CDR1 is SGHTA and CDR2 is FQGNSA. The chain's CDR3 is CASSIGLADYNEQFF. CDR3 bases: TGTGCCAGCAGCATTGGACTAGCGGACTACAATGAGCAGTTCTTC. The full variable domain, in which reference TRBV7-2 and TRBJ2-1 provide the parts outside the CDR3, is GAGVSQSPSNKVTEKGKDVELRCDPISGHTALYWYRQSLGQGLEFLIYFQGNSAPDKSGLPSDRFSAERTGGSVSTLTIQRTQQEDSAVYLCASSIGLADYNEQFFGPGTRLTVL.

This clone was detected a few times. The chain recombines TRBV25-1 with TRBJ2-5, with a weak D call TRBD1 (5 bases). The CDR3 is made up of 15 amino acids. Germline values: CDR1 MGHDK, CDR2 SYGVNS. Trimming shortened V by 6 bases and J by 5 bases, and 19 bases separated the two germline ends. In nucleotides, the CDR3 is TGTGCCAGCAGAGAACAAAGGTCTCCAGGGGAGACCCAGTACTTC. Its translation is CASREQRSPGETQYF.

This chain joins TRBV7-9 and TRBJ1-1; D is possibly TRBD1 (5 bases). This CDR3 spans 15 amino acids. The V end was cut by 4 bases, the J end by 0 bases, with 12 bases between. Germline lookup yields CDR1 SEHNR and CDR2 FQNEAQ (reference sequence). The CDR3 nucleotides read TGTGCCAGCAGCTCCCAGGGATCCATGAACACTGAAGCTTTCTTT. It is translated as CASSSQGSMNTEAFF.

The chain links TRBV29-1 to TRBJ2-1; the match to TRBD1 covers 9 bases. This CDR3 is built from 13 residues. V lost 6 bases and J lost 6; bases outside the gene matches: 6. Germline V lookup: CDR1 SQVTM, CDR2 ANQGSEA. In nucleotides, the CDR3 is TGCAGCGTAGACAGGGGGACGAGCAATGAGCAGTTCTTC. Protein sequence: CSVDRGTSNEQFF.

The chain uses TRBV7-8 and TRBJ2-7, with TRBD2 as a possible D gene (6 bases). The V gene lost 5 bases and the J gene lost 3 bases, with 17 bases spanning the gap. This CDR3 is 15 amino acids long. The germline V gene encodes CDR1 SGHVS and CDR2 FQNEAQ. CDR3 nucleotides: TGTGCCAGCAGCCAAAACATCGGGAGTTTCTACGAGCAGTACTTC. Protein sequence: CASSQNIGSFYEQYF.